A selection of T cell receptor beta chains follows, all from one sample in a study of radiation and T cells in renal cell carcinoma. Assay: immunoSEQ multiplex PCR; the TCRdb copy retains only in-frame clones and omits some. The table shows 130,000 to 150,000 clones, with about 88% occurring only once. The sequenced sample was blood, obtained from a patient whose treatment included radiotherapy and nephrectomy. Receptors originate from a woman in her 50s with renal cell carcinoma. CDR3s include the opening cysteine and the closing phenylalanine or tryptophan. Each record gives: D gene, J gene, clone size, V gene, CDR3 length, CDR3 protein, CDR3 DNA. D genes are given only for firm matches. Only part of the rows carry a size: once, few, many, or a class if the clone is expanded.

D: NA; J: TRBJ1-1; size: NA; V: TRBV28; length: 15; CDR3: CASSSPRAANTEAFF; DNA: TGTGCCAGCAGTTCTCCCCGAGCAGCCAACACTGAAGCTTTCTTT
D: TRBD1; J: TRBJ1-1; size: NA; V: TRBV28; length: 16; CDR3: CASNSQGEGGGTEAFF; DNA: TGTGCCAGCAACTCACAGGGGGAAGGAGGAGGAACTGAAGCTTTCTTT
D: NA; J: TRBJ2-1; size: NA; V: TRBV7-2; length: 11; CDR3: CASSLPSEQFF; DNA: TGTGCCAGCAGCTTACCCAGTGAGCAGTTCTTC
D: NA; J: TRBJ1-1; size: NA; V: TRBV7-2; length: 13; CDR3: CASSWGLNTEAFF; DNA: TGTGCCAGCAGCTGGGGTCTGAACACTGAAGCTTTCTTT
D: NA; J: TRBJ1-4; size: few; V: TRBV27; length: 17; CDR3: CASSPSGLPLGNEKLFF; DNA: TGTGCCAGCAGTCCATCGGGGCTCCCTCTCGGTAATGAAAAACTGTTTTTT
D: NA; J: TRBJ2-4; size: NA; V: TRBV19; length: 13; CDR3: CASSTIAKNIQYF; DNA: TGTGCCAGTAGTACCATAGCCAAAAACATTCAGTACTTC
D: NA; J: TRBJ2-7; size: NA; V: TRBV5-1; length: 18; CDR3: CASSLEGQSSGFSYEQYF; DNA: TGCGCCAGCAGCTTGGAGGGACAGTCTAGCGGTTTCTCCTACGAGCAGTACTTC
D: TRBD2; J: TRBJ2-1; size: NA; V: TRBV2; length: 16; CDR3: CASSETSGSIGNEQFF; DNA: TGTGCCAGCAGTGAGACTAGCGGGAGCATTGGCAATGAGCAGTTCTTC
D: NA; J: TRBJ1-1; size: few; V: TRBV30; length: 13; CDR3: CASKPYTNTEAFF; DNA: TGTGCCTCGAAACCCTATACGAACACTGAAGCTTTCTTT
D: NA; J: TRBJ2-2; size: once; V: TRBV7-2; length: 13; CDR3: CASSPVVAGELFF; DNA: TGTGCCAGCAGCCCGGTGGTCGCCGGGGAGCTGTTTTTT
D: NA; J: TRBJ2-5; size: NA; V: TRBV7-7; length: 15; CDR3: CASSTRGARLETQYF; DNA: TGTGCCAGCAGCACCCGGGGCGCTCGGTTGGAGACCCAGTACTTC
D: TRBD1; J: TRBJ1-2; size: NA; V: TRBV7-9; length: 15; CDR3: CASSFDRGPNYGYTF; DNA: TGTGCCAGCAGCTTCGACAGGGGGCCCAACTATGGCTACACCTTC
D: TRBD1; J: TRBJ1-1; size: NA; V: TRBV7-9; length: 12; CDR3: CASSRQGTEAFF; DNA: TGTGCCAGCAGCAGACAGGGGACTGAAGCTTTCTTT
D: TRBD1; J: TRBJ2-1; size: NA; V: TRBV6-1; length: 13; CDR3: CAGSGTAFNEQFF; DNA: TGTGCAGGGTCCGGGACAGCCTTCAATGAGCAGTTCTTC
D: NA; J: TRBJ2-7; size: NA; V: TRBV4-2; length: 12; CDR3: CASSQDFNEQYF; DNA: TGTGCCAGCAGCCAAGATTTCAACGAGCAGTACTTC
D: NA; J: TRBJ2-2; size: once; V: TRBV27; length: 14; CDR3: CASSLFPDTGELFF; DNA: TGTGCCAGCAGTTTATTTCCCGACACCGGGGAGCTGTTTTTT
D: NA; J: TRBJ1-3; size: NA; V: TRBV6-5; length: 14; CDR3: CASSRRVTGNTIYF; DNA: TGTGCCAGCAGTCGCAGGGTAACTGGAAACACCATATATTTT
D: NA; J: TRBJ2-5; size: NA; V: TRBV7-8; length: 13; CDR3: CASSSLGQETQYF; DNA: TGTGCCAGCAGCTCCTTGGGACAAGAGACCCAGTACTTC
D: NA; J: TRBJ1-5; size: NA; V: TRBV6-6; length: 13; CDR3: CASRGNSNQPQHF; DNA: TGTGCCAGCCGGGGAAACAGTAATCAGCCCCAGCATTTT
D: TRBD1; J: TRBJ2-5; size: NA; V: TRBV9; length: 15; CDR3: CASSVMTGEEETQYF; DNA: TGTGCCAGCAGCGTTATGACAGGGGAAGAGGAGACCCAGTACTTC
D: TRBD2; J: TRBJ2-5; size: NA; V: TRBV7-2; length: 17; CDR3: CASSLVSTGGIQETQYF; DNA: TGTGCCAGCAGCTTAGTTTCTACGGGAGGGATACAAGAGACCCAGTACTTC
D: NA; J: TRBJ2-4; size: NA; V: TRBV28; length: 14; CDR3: CASRQGEAQNIQYF; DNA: TGTGCCAGCAGACAGGGAGAAGCACAAAACATTCAGTACTTC
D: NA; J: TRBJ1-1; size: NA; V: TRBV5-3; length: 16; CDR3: CARSSAAIRENTEAFF; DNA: TGTGCCAGAAGCTCGGCGGCGATCAGGGAGAACACTGAAGCTTTCTTT
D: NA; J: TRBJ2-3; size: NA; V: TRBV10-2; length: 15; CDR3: CASSYMGEGTDTQYF; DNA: TGCGCCAGCAGTTATATGGGGGAAGGCACAGATACGCAGTATTTT
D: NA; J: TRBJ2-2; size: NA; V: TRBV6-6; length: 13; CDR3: CASRTIRAGELFF; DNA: TGTGCCAGCAGGACGATCAGAGCTGGGGAGCTGTTTTTT
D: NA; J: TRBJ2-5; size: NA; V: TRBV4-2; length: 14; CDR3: CASSQLLDGETQYF; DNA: TGTGCCAGCAGCCAACTGCTCGACGGGGAGACCCAGTACTTC
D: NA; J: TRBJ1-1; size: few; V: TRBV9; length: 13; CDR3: CASSVATADEAFF; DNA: TGTGCCAGCAGCGTAGCTACGGCAGACGAAGCTTTCTTT
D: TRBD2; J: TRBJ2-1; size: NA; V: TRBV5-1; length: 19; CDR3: CASSKTPGLAGSSYNEQFF; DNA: TGCGCCAGCAGCAAGACCCCGGGACTAGCGGGGAGCTCCTACAATGAGCAGTTCTTC
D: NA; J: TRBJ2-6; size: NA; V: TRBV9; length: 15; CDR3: CASSVPLGGANVLTF; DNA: TGTGCCAGCAGCGTCCCCTTAGGAGGGGCCAACGTCCTGACTTTC
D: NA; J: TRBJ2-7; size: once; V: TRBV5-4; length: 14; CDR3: CASSLGQTHGEQYF; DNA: TGTGCCAGCAGCTTAGGACAGACCCACGGCGAGCAGTACTTC
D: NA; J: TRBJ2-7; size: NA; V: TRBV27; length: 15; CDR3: CASSTDRLALYEQYF; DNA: TGTGCCAGCAGTACAGACAGACTGGCCCTCTACGAGCAGTACTTC
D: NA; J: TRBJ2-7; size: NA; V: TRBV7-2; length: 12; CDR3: CASSLYNYEQYF; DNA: TGTGCCAGCAGCTTATACAACTACGAGCAGTACTTC
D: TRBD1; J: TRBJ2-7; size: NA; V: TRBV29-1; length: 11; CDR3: CSARQGGEQYF; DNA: TGCAGCGCCAGACAGGGGGGAGAGCAGTACTTC
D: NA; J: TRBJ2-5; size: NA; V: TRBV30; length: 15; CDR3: CAWRRAPGVQETQYF; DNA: TGTGCCTGGAGGCGGGCCCCGGGGGTCCAAGAGACCCAGTACTTC
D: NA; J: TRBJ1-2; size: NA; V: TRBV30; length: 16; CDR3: CAWSGVGRGVNYGYTF; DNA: TGTGCCTGGAGTGGGGTTGGAAGGGGGGTTAACTATGGCTACACCTTC
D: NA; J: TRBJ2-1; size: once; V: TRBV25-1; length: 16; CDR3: CASSGQGTHAYNEQFF; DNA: TGTGCCAGCAGTGGACAAGGGACACACGCCTACAATGAGCAGTTCTTC
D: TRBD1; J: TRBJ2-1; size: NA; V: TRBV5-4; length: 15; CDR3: CASSLGDRDFDEQFF; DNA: TGTGCCAGCAGCTTGGGGGACAGAGATTTCGATGAGCAGTTCTTC
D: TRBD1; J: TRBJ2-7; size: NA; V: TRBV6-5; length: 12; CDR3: CASSQGVGEQYF; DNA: TGTGCCAGCAGTCAGGGGGTGGGAGAGCAGTACTTC
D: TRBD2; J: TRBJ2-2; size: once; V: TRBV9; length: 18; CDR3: CASSAQAGAGGPVGELFF; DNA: TGTGCCAGCAGCGCCCAGGCGGGGGCGGGAGGGCCGGTCGGGGAGCTGTTTTTT
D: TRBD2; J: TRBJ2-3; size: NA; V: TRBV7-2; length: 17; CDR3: CASSLAQLGRGTDTQYF; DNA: TGTGCCAGCAGCTTAGCGCAACTCGGGAGGGGCACAGATACGCAGTATTTT
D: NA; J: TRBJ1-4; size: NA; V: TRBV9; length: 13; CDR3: CASAIGGNEKLFF; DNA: TGTGCCAGCGCAATCGGGGGAAATGAAAAACTGTTTTTT
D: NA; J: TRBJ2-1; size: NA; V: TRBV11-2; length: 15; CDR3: CASSLGGDVYNEQFF; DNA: TGTGCCAGCAGCTTAGGGGGGGACGTGTACAATGAGCAGTTCTTC
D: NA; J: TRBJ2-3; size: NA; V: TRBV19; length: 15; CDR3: CASSPSEDYTDTQYF; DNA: TGTGCCAGTAGTCCTAGCGAGGACTACACAGATACGCAGTATTTT
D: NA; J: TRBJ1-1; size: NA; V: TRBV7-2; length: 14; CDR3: CASSLTSANTEAFF; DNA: TGTGCCAGCAGCTTAACCTCCGCAAACACTGAAGCTTTCTTT
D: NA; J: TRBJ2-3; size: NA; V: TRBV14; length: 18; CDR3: CASSHPITSTHSTDTQYF; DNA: TGTGCCAGCAGCCACCCGATTACTTCAACCCACAGCACAGATACGCAGTATTTT
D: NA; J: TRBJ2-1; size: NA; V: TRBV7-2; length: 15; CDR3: CASNGGKGGHNEQFF; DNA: TGTGCCAGCAACGGAGGTAAGGGAGGTCACAATGAGCAGTTCTTC
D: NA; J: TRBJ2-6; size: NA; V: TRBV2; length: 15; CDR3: CASRRQDSGANVLTF; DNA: TGTGCCAGCAGGAGACAAGATTCTGGGGCCAACGTCCTGACTTTC
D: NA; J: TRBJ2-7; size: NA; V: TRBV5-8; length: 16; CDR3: CASSGLPDGSSYEQYF; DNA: TGTGCCAGCAGCGGGCTCCCGGACGGGAGCTCCTACGAGCAGTACTTC
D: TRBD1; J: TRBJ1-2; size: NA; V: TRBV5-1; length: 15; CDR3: CASSRSGGSNYGYTF; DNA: TGCGCCAGCAGCAGATCAGGGGGGAGTAACTATGGCTACACCTTC
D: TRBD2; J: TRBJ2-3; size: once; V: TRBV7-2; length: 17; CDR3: CASSLSPSGRPGDTQYF; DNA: TGTGCCAGCAGCTTATCCCCTAGCGGGAGGCCCGGAGATACGCAGTATTTT
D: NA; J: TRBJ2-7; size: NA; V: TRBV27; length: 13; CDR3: CASGLHGGYEQYF; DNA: TGTGCCAGCGGCCTACATGGGGGCTACGAGCAGTACTTC
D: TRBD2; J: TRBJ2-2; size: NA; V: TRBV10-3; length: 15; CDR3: CAISESKGGPGELFF; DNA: TGTGCCATCAGTGAGTCCAAGGGAGGGCCCGGGGAGCTGTTTTTT
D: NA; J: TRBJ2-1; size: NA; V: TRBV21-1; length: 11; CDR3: CASKYRPLMFF; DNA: TGTGCCAGCAAGTATCGGCCCTTGATGTTCTTC
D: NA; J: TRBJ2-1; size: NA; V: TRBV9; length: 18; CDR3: CASSPDSEIRSSYNEQFF; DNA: TGTGCCAGCAGCCCAGATTCGGAGATTCGCAGCTCCTACAATGAGCAGTTCTTC
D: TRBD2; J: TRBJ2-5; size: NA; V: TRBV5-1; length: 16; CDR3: CASSLAGGPPSETQYF; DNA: TGCGCCAGCAGCTTGGCGGGAGGCCCTCCCTCAGAGACCCAGTACTTC